This T cell receptor (beta chain) was sequenced for a study of T-cell reconstitution after alpha-beta-depleted transplantation in children. Study results and caveats: T-cell counts and diversity at one year post-transplant came mainly from newly produced T cells.

During its preparation, the TCRbeta library received unique molecular identifiers. TCRdb reprocessed the PCR reads with MiXCR, giving one entry per CDR3 protein. The sample lists over 150,000 distinct CDR3 sequences; 6.3% were seen once. Germline-derived CDR1 and CDR2 are LGHDT and YNNKEL (reference sequence). The germline V and J ends were trimmed by 11 bases and 1 base, with 30 bases remaining between them. The CDR3 is 19 residues long. Remarks on this clonotype: Its antigen is not identified.

The chain combines TRBV3-1 with TRBJ1-5; D is possibly TRBD1 (6 bases). Material: PBMCs, obtained before TCRalphabeta/CD19-depleted stem cell transplant. This clonotype was obtained from a girl less than two years old with combined immunodeficiency, due to receive a stem cell transplant. The CDR3 protein is CAFCPRGTGRLGSNQPQHF. The CDR3 nucleotides are TGTGCCTTCTGTCCCCGAGGTACAGGGCGGCTAGGGAGCAATCAGCCCCAGCATTTT.